The text below deals with one TCR beta chain. As yet, its antigen is unknown. Clones were read by immunoSEQ multiplex PCR, and TCRdb kept only the in-frame ones, dropping some. The sample consists of roughly 2.1 million clones, roughly 91% of them appearing once. The CDR3 spans 13 residues. Trimming removed 5 bases from V and 3 bases from J; junction bases left unmatched: 3. Germline V CDR1 and CDR2: SSHAT, FNYEAQ (reference sequence). This record belongs to a study of shared clonotypes between healthy human individuals. About the research overall: Per-donor plates numbered three CD4 naive, three CD4 memory, two CD8 naive and one CD8 memory. Study-wide results and limits: When compared with the clonotypes that were shared by all four sorted-subset donors, the non-shared clonotypes turned out to have lower generation probabilities. Larger richness was generally estimated for naive than memory subsets. Donors were few, which limited the genetic and exposure-history diversity represented.

The naive CD8 subset, CD45RO-negative cells positively selected for CCR7, excluded terminally differentiated effector memory CD45RA+ cells. This clonotype originated in a man between 18 and 29 years old in good health. Some clones in this sample may be carry-over from other donors' samples. J is TRBJ2-7 and V is TRBV7-7; TRBD2 matches at 8 bases. Source material: naive CD8+ T cells from PBMCs. The CDR3 reads CASSAGLVYEQYF. The CDR3 DNA is TGTGCCAGCAGCGCGGGACTAGTCTACGAGCAGTACTTC.